This paragraph covers one T cell receptor beta chain sequence. Its antigen is unknown. Reasons for excluding patients were uncontrolled infection, other autoimmune disease, pregnancy or lactation. The data stem from a study of T cells in Graves' hyperthyroidism and ophthalmopathy. Notes on the study in general: In the blood, most expanded thyroid clonotypes above 0.001 appeared as well.

Template material for amplifying TCR beta CDR3 regions consisted of RNA transcripts. HTBI primers drove first-round RT-PCR of the TCR CDR3. MiXCR, applied by TCRdb to the multiplex PCR reads, yields one record per CDR3 protein. The table includes about 770,000 distinct CDR3 sequences, over 15% detected once. Trimming left V 1 base short and J 9 bases short, with 10 bases between. Germline V gene data show CDR1 as SGHAT and CDR2 as FQNNGV. The length of the CDR3 is 13 residues. The receptor comes from a woman in her forties or fifties with Graves' hyperthyroidism that later progressed to Graves' ophthalmopathy. The sequenced sample was blood. The chain combines TRBV11-2 with TRBJ2-1; D perhaps matches TRBD2 (7 bases). As DNA, the CDR3 is TGTGCCAGCAGCTTAGTGGGGGGGCGTGAGCAGTTCTTC. Encoded protein: CASSLVGGREQFF.